This T cell receptor (beta chain) stems from a study of T cells in Graves' hyperthyroidism and ophthalmopathy. RNA transcripts gave rise to amplified TCR beta CDR3 regions. First-round RT-PCR with HTBI primers amplified the TCR CDR3 region. TCRdb fed the multiplex PCR reads into MiXCR, producing one record per CDR3 protein. The sample holds hundreds of thousands of distinct CDR3 sequences, about 14% seen once. Germline V CDR1 and CDR2: MDHEN, SYDVKM. CDR3 size: 13 residues. With 8 bases removed from V and 7 bases from J, the gap between germline ends came to 12 bases. The chain employs TRBV28 and TRBJ1-6, with a tentative D call TRBD1 (5 bases). The sequencing input was blood. This receptor was obtained from a woman aged 45 to 65 with Graves' ophthalmopathy. The CDR3 loop reads CASGRDYNSPLHF. CDR3 coding DNA: TGTGCCAGCGGCCGGGACTACAATTCACCCCTCCACTTT.